These 8 T cell receptor beta chains were sequenced from one sample in a study of identical twins. In TCRdb, the 5' RACE reads were re-called with MiXCR into one record per CDR3 protein. The sample comprises under 450,000 distinct CDR3 sequences, approximately 18% of which are singletons, and 12% rests with the top ten. Material: naive T cells sorted from blood. All receptors derive from a middle-aged man in good health.

This chain links TRBV6-2 or TRBV6-3 with TRBJ2-1; 10 nucleotides line up with TRBD2. Losses at the gene ends were 8 bases for V and 4 bases for J; bases not matched to a gene: 8. Germline lookup yields CDR1 MNHEY and CDR2 SVGEGT. The CDR3 extends over 15 amino acids. The CDR3 DNA reads as TGTGCCAGCCAAGTGGGACTAGCGCCTTACAATGAGCAGTTCTTC. Translated: CASQVGLAPYNEQFF.

This clonotype has a handful of counts. This chain joins TRBV12-3 or TRBV12-4 and TRBJ2-3, with TRBD2 identical over 7 bases. Trimming removed 4 bases from V and 4 bases from J; junction bases left unmatched: 8. This CDR3 has 15 amino acids. The CDR3 region is CASSSGGEGADTQYF. The DNA for the CDR3 is TGTGCCAGCAGTTCGGGGGGTGAGGGAGCAGATACGCAGTATTTT.

This clonotype was found a few times. The rearrangement links TRBV20-1 to TRBJ2-1, with 9 bases identical to TRBD2. CDR3 size: 14 residues. V shed 3 bases and J 4 bases; nucleotides not matched to a gene: 4. CDR1 and CDR2 (germline): DFQATT, SNEGSKA (reference sequence). CDR3 sequence reads: CSASSLAGYNEQFF. As DNA, the CDR3 is TGCAGTGCTAGTAGTCTAGCGGGGTACAATGAGCAGTTCTTC.

This clonotype was detected only a few times. CDR3 sequence reads: CASSLEGLAGVKETQYF. The CDR3 coding sequence is TGTGCCAGCAGCTTGGAAGGACTAGCGGGGGTAAAAGAGACCCAGTACTTC. The chain couples TRBV5-4 to TRBJ2-5; 13 nucleotides agree with TRBD2. J was trimmed by 3 bases and V by 0 bases; bases with no gene match: 5. The CDR3 runs to 17 residues. CDR1 and CDR2 from the germline V gene are SGHNT and YYREEE (reference sequence).

The table lists this clonotype with a few counts. The rearrangement joins TRBV27 to TRBJ1-2; TRBD1 matches 7 bases. Germline trimming cut 6 bases from V and 8 bases from J; bases unmatched to any gene: 9. Germline V gives CDR1 MNHEY, CDR2 SMNVEV (reference sequence). The CDR3 has 13 residues. CDR3 loop: CASRAQGGHGYTF. The CDR3 DNA reads TGTGCCAGCAGGGCGCAGGGGGGGCACGGCTACACCTTC.

This clonotype was detected once. Since a much larger clone is just one base distant, this may be a read error. The chain links TRBV3-1 to TRBJ2-1; D is unresolved. The CDR3 is 11 residues long. V was pared by 8 bases and J by 3 bases, with 5 bases between. Germline V CDR1 and CDR2: LGHDT, YNNKEL (reference sequence). The CDR3 is CASGHYNEQFF. The CDR3 DNA follows: TGTGCCAGCGGGCACTACAATGAGCAGTTCTTC.

This clonotype was seen at least ten times. The V gene is TRBV20-1, the J gene TRBJ2-1, with TRBD1 matching 8 bases. The CDR3 runs 13 residues. Germline CDR1 reads DFQATT; CDR2 reads SNEGSKA (reference sequence). V was pared by 5 bases and J by 4 bases, with 4 bases of the junction left unmatched. CDR3 in DNA: TGCAGTGCTGCCGGGACAGGTTACAATGAGCAGTTCTTC. It specifies CSAAGTGYNEQFF.

CDR3 DNA sequence: TGTGCCAGCAGCTTAAAGCCTAGCGGCCCCCGGAGGGAGACCCAGTACTTC. Its translation is CASSLKPSGPRRETQYF. The chain joins TRBV7-9 to TRBJ2-5; 7 nucleotides align to TRBD2. V lost 2 bases, J lost 5 bases, and 14 bases stayed unmatched. Germline lookup yields CDR1 SEHNR and CDR2 FQNEAQ (reference sequence). The length of the CDR3 is 17 residues.